This T cell receptor (beta chain) was observed in a study of human T cells and chemical hapten exposure. Whole-study context: DPC at 0.01% went onto the upper back in patch tests, read at 6 days. General study findings and limits: Patch test score rose with PT1 expanded TCRs, significant at 8, 16, 32, not 4. Alopecia affecting every donor means their immune response may not match healthy people's.

Germline CDR1 MNHNY, CDR2 SVGAGI (reference sequence). The ends were cut back, 6 bases at V and 0 bases at J, with 8 bases in the middle. This CDR3 region has 14 residues. In the library, unique molecular identifiers were attached to individual cDNA molecules. TCRdb called the RACE reads again in MiXCR, with one record for every CDR3 protein. The table shows around 99,000 distinct CDR3 sequences, with roughly 12% occurring only once. The table lists this clonotype with a few counts. As yet, its antigen is unknown. Documented time point: patch test 1, 2 weeks after DPC sensitization. Treatment described: therapeutic diphenylcyclopropenone sensitization with weekly scalp DPC.

This specimen was whole blood, taken in connection with sensitization to the hapten diphenylcyclopropenone (DPC). The V and J genes are TRBV6-6 and TRBJ1-4; D might be TRBD1 (5 bases). The origin of this receptor is a woman aged 40 to 50 with alopecia areata. Some clones in this sample may be carry-over from other donors' samples. The CDR3 spells CASRPTATNEKLFF. CDR3 bases: TGTGCCAGCAGACCGACAGCAACTAATGAAAAACTGTTTTTT.